This T cell receptor (beta chain) appears in the sequencing data of a study of OX40 agonist ivuxolimab in advanced cancers. Turning to the study itself: Ivuxolimab, an agonistic anti-OX40 (CD134) antibody, was given to patients. A male proportion of about 86% was recorded, with mean age approximately 57 years and range about 20 to 85. Patients with prior anti-PD-1, anti-PD-L1 or anti-CTLA-4 therapy were eligible; 40% to 45% had some.

Sequencing was performed with immunoSEQ multiplex PCR; in TCRdb, only in-frame clones are kept and a portion is missing. The sample consists of tens of thousands of clones, approximately 80% of them appearing once. With autoimmune disease history or systemic immunosuppression, patients were excluded. CDR3 length: 12 amino acids. Sequenced here: CD4+ or CD8+ T cells sorted from blood, sampled in a trial of the OX40 agonist ivuxolimab. This chain connects TRBV21-1 to TRBJ2-4; the D segment call TRBD1 is taken from the table without a DNA check. TRBV21-1 is annotated as a pseudogene. The clonotype originates from an adult with an advanced solid tumor such as melanoma, head and neck, liver or kidney cancer. The CDR3 coding sequence is TGTGCCAGCAGCAATCCAGTAAACATTCAGTACTTC. Protein sequence: CASSNPVNIQYF.